This TCR beta chain derives from a study of vaccination effects on CD4 cells after COVID-19. The wider study: Post-vaccine samples followed the second dose by a median of 72 days. Study-wide results and limits: Late in the post-vaccination period, infection-induced and vaccine-induced clones underwent marked clonal contraction.

Prior to sequencing, the ViraFEST assay stimulated PBMC with viral peptide pools, which expanded the antigen-specific CD4+ T cells. It was after approximately 11 days of culture that CD4+ T cells were isolated. Each person got two doses of an mRNA SARS-CoV-2 vaccine, BNT162b2 or mRNA-1273. The healthy vaccine recipients, who had no prior SARS-CoV-2 infection, showed negative nucleocapsid antibodies. A word on this clone: Its antigen is not identified.

The length of the CDR3 is 15 residues. After removal of 7 bases from V and 6 bases from J, the junction contained 4 bases not matched to a gene. Germline V gene data show CDR1 as SNHLY and CDR2 as FYNNEI. Sequencing was performed with immunoSEQ multiplex PCR; in TCRdb, only in-frame clones are kept and a portion is missing. The table includes about 80,000 clones, under 85% detected once. This sample comprised CD4+ T cells from PBMCs cultured with HCoV-OC43 spike peptides, obtained after COVID-19 vaccination. Indicated subset: HCoV-OC43 spike overlapping peptide pool stimulation. The TCR was taken from a human donor who received a COVID-19 vaccine. The V gene is TRBV2, the J gene TRBJ2-1; 15 nucleotides match TRBD2. The CDR3 DNA reads as TGTGCCAGCACCCGGACTAGCGGGGGGGTCAATGAGCAGTTCTTC. Translated, it gives CASTRTSGGVNEQFF. Together with reference TRBV2 and TRBJ2-1, the CDR3 gives the full variable domain: EPEVTQTPSHQVTQMGQEVILRCVPISNHLYFYWYRQILGQKVEFLVSFYNNEISEKSEIFDDQFSVERPDGSNFTLKIRSTKLEDSAMYFCASTRTSGGVNEQFFGPGTRLTVL.